The source of this T cell receptor beta chain is a study of T cells in Graves' hyperthyroidism and ophthalmopathy. V was clipped by 4 bases and J by 4 bases; unmatched bases: 4. The CDR3 sequence is 13 residues long. In germline, CDR1 is SGHRS, CDR2 YFSETQ. The CDR3 regions of TCR beta were amplified from RNA transcripts. HTBI primers were used for first-round RT-PCR of the TCR CDR3. TCRdb passed the multiplex PCR reads through MiXCR, listing each CDR3 protein once. This table has fewer than 650,000 distinct CDR3 sequences, 14% appearing once. This clonotype appeared many times. Sequencing used blood. The rearrangement uses TRBV5-1 and TRBJ1-2; 7 bases match TRBD1. This TCR derives from a woman between 40 and 50 years old with Graves' hyperthyroidism. The CDR3 is CASSRGQLYGYTF. In nucleotides, the CDR3 is TGCGCCAGCAGCAGGGGACAGCTCTATGGCTACACCTTC.